This TCR beta chain was documented in a study of post-analysis software for immune sequencing data. For the study at large: Recorded subtypes: relapsing-remitting, secondary progressive, progressive-relapsing; some patients unannotated.

The TCR beta cDNA libraries carried unique molecular identifiers. From the PCR reads, TCRdb called clonotypes with MiXCR, one entry per CDR3 protein. The sample consists of fewer than 850,000 distinct CDR3 sequences, roughly 29% of them appearing once. Worth noting for this clonotype: Its specificity is not known.

The study, taken as a whole, reports: Multiple sclerosis patients showed significantly lower normalized Chao1 diversity than controls did. TRBV5-6, TRBV5-1 and TRBV20-1 were among four or five TRBV segments more frequent in patients than controls.

Germline CDR1 is SGHTA and CDR2 is FQGNSA. This CDR3 is built from 15 residues. Losses at the gene ends were 3 bases for V and 2 bases for J; bases not matched to a gene: 5. The sample comprised blood. The chain combines TRBV7-2 with TRBJ2-3, with 7 bases fitting TRBD2. The receptor's source is a girl aged 5-17 years with multiple sclerosis. The CDR3 region has the DNA TGTGCCAGCAGCTTGGGAGGGCCTAACACAGATACGCAGTATTTT. The encoded protein is CASSLGGPNTDTQYF.